The 25 T cell receptor beta chains in this list originate from one sample, sequenced in a study of radiotherapy plus CTLA-4 blockade in lung cancer. Profiling relied on immunoSEQ multiplex PCR, and the TCRdb table lists in-frame clones only, not all of them. The table includes tens of thousands of clones, 60% to 75% detected once. The sample in question was peripheral blood, obtained from a patient treated with radiotherapy plus ipilimumab. Source of these receptors: a human donor with non-small cell lung cancer who had stable disease on radiotherapy plus ipilimumab.

The chain combines TRBV28 with TRBJ1-2; the D gene is possibly TRBD1 (6 bases). CDR3 length: 18 residues. V lost 1 base to trimming and J lost 0 bases, with 18 bases between them. Germline V CDR1 and CDR2: MDHEN, SYDVKM. The CDR3 reads CASSLYPTARTANYGYTF. The CDR3 DNA reads TGTGCCAGCAGTTTATACCCGACGGCGAGGACAGCTAACTATGGCTACACCTTC.

The rearrangement uses TRBV27 and TRBJ1-1; no clear D gene. Trimming took 3 bases from V and 7 from J, leaving 9 bases between them. This CDR3 is 12 amino acids long. The germline V gene encodes CDR1 MNHEY and CDR2 SMNVEV (reference sequence). The CDR3 protein is CASSFRIGEAFF. The CDR3, as DNA: TGTGCCAGCAGTTTCCGAATAGGTGAAGCTTTCTTT.

The CDR3 loop reads CASSVAHLGEQFF. CDR3 nucleotides: TGTGCCAGCAGCGTAGCTCACCTGGGTGAGCAGTTCTTC. The V call is TRBV9, the J call TRBJ2-1; D remains ambiguous. Germline assignment: CDR1 SGDLS and CDR2 YYNGEE. The CDR3 totals 13 residues. V gave up 0 bases and J gave up 9 bases, with 10 bases separating them. Full variable domain (outside the CDR3, taken from reference TRBV9 and TRBJ2-1): DSGVTQTPKHLITATGQRVTLRCSPRSGDLSVYWYQQSLDQGLQFLIQYYNGEERAKGNILERFSAQQFPDLHSELNLSSLELGDSALYFCASSVAHLGEQFFGPGTRLTVL.

The chain recombines TRBV2 with TRBJ2-6; D remains ambiguous. CDR1 and CDR2 from the germline V gene are SNHLY and FYNNEI. Trimming shortened V by 6 bases and J by 3 bases, and 12 bases separated the two germline ends. This CDR3 contains 15 residues. The CDR3 sequence is CASSLVPGGANVLTF. The DNA for the CDR3 is TGTGCCAGCAGCCTCGTACCGGGTGGGGCCAACGTCCTGACTTTC.

The chain employs TRBV5-1 and TRBJ1-1, with 7 bases matching TRBD1. The CDR3 is 15 residues long. Per germline, CDR1 SGHRS and CDR2 YFSETQ. The junction had 9 bases not matched to a gene; V was cut back by 4 bases and J by 3 bases. DNA for the CDR3: TGCGCCAGCAGCCCGTATTATCAGGGGGACACTGAAGCTTTCTTT. Translation: CASSPYYQGDTEAFF.

V gene TRBV7-2 combines with J gene TRBJ2-3; D remains ambiguous. Trimming shortened V by 3 bases and J by 0 bases, and 7 bases separated the two germline ends. This CDR3 is 14 amino acids long. CDR1 is SGHTA and CDR2 is FQGNSA in the germline V gene. The CDR3: CASSLQSSTDTQYF. In DNA, the CDR3 is TGTGCCAGCAGCTTGCAGTCTAGCACAGATACGCAGTATTTT.

The chain combines TRBV4-1 with TRBJ1-1; D gene ambiguous. V gave up 4 bases and J gave up 0 bases, with 6 bases separating them. Germline-derived CDR1 and CDR2 are MGHRA and YSYEKL. This CDR3 comprises 13 residues. The CDR3 loop reads CASSPRLNTEAFF. The CDR3 nucleotides read TGCGCCAGCAGCCCTCGCTTGAACACTGAAGCTTTCTTT.

This sequence joins TRBV27 and TRBJ2-1, with D tentatively TRBD2 (5 bases). This CDR3 comprises 15 residues. Looked up from germline, CDR1 is MNHEY and CDR2 is SMNVEV (reference sequence). Trimming took off 8 bases at V and 4 bases at J, with 18 bases between the two ends. CDR3 DNA: TGTGCCAGCTCAAAAGGAGGATGGCGGTACAATGAGCAGTTCTTC. Amino acids: CASSKGGWRYNEQFF.

V usage is TRBV13 and J usage is TRBJ2-5, with D possibly TRBD1 on 6 matching bases. CDR1 is PRHDT, CDR2 FYEKMQ, per germline (reference sequence). The CDR3 loop spans 15 amino acids. V lost 1 base to trimming and J lost 1 base, with 10 bases between them. The CDR3 is CASSLESRGQETQYF. CDR3 coding DNA: TGTGCCAGCAGCTTAGAGTCCAGGGGCCAAGAGACCCAGTACTTC.

V and J are TRBV2 and TRBJ1-5, with D possibly being TRBD1 (5 bases). CDR1 is SNHLY, CDR2 FYNNEI, per germline. There are 15 residues in the CDR3. Trimming removed 5 bases from V and 1 base from J, with 12 bases in between. CDR3 sequence (DNA): TGTGCCAGCAGTCCCGACAGCCACAGCAATCAGCCCCAGCATTTT. This translates into CASSPDSHSNQPQHF.

This clone was detected only once. The V gene is TRBV19, the J gene TRBJ1-5, with TRBD1 matching 9 bases. J was trimmed by 2 bases and V by 5 bases; bases with no gene match: 7. The CDR3 extends over 16 amino acids. Per germline, CDR1 LNHDA and CDR2 SQIVND (reference sequence). CDR3 residues: CASSVTGGGGNQPQHF. The DNA for the CDR3 is TGTGCCAGTAGTGTGACAGGGGGTGGGGGCAATCAGCCCCAGCATTTT.

The rearrangement links TRBV2 to TRBJ2-5, with 8 positions matching TRBD2. The CDR3 covers 15 residues. Germline CDR1 reads SNHLY; CDR2 reads FYNNEI. V lost 8 bases, J lost 4 bases, and 12 bases stayed unmatched. The CDR3 protein is CASPTGPGGPETQYF. CDR3 bases: TGTGCCAGCCCCACGGGGCCGGGAGGGCCAGAGACCCAGTACTTC.

For the CDR3, the DNA is TGTGCCAGCAGCCTATCAGGGTCAGAGACCCAGTACTTC. It codes for CASSLSGSETQYF. V is TRBV7-8 and J is TRBJ2-5, with D tentatively TRBD1 (5 bases). Germline assignment: CDR1 SGHVS and CDR2 FQNEAQ. Trimming stripped 5 bases from V and 4 bases from J, with 11 bases between. The CDR3 loop spans 13 amino acids.

V is TRBV27 and J is TRBJ2-5, with a possible D match to TRBD2 (6 bases). V lost 5 bases and J 5 bases, leaving 15 bases between the germline ends. The germline V gene has CDR1 MNHEY and CDR2 SMNVEV (reference sequence). The CDR3 runs to 14 residues. In DNA, the CDR3 is TGTGCCAGCAGTGGCTGGGGGGTGTCCGAGACCCAGTACTTC. Amino acids: CASSGWGVSETQYF.

The V gene is TRBV14, the J gene TRBJ1-5; no reliable D call. CDR1 and CDR2 (germline): SGHDN, FVKESK. This CDR3 has 14 residues. V lost 2 bases and J lost 1, with 6 bases in between. The CDR3 protein is CASSQMGSNQPQHF. The CDR3 nucleotides are TGTGCCAGCAGCCAAATGGGAAGCAATCAGCCCCAGCATTTT.

This rearrangement joins TRBV7-2 to TRBJ1-4; perhaps TRBD1 as D (5 bases). Trimming pared 4 bases from V and 0 bases from J, leaving 12 bases between. The CDR3 covers 16 residues. The germline V gene has CDR1 SGHTA and CDR2 FQGNSA. As DNA, the CDR3 is TGTGCCAGCAGCTCGGGACGGATTACAACTAATGAAAAACTGTTTTTT. Protein product: CASSSGRITTNEKLFF.

The CDR3 nucleotides are TGTGCCAGCAGGTTAGCGGGCGCTCTGGCAGATACGCAGTATTTT. This codes for CASRLAGALADTQYF. V is TRBV28 and J is TRBJ2-3; 7 nucleotides align to TRBD2. The CDR3 contains 15 residues. The ends lost 6 bases at V and 4 bases at J; junction bases unmatched: 10. Germline V gene sequence: CDR1 MDHEN, CDR2 SYDVKM.

The sample holds one count of this clone. This chain joins TRBV7-9 and TRBJ2-1; 8 bases agree with TRBD2. The germline V gene encodes CDR1 SEHNR and CDR2 FQNEAQ (reference sequence). V shed 2 bases and J 8 bases; nucleotides not matched to a gene: 11. There are 16 residues in the CDR3. In nucleotides, the CDR3 is TGTGCCAGCAGCTTACACCGGACTAGCACCCTTGATGAGCAGTTCTTC. Translation gives CASSLHRTSTLDEQFF.

The V call is TRBV7-7, the J call TRBJ2-7; D possibly corresponds to TRBD1 (5 bases). Deletions cut 7 bases from V and 5 bases from J, with 9 bases between. The CDR3 is made up of 11 amino acids. The germline V gene has CDR1 SSHAT and CDR2 FNYEAQ (reference sequence). This chain's CDR3 is CASTLRDEQYF. CDR3 coding DNA: TGTGCCAGCACCCTCAGGGACGAGCAGTACTTC.

This clone showed up just a few times. The chain links TRBV30 to TRBJ2-5, with D tentatively TRBD1 (5 bases). Trimming took 1 base from V and 1 from J, leaving 7 bases between them. From germline, CDR1 is GTSNPN and CDR2 SVGIG (reference sequence). This CDR3 spans 13 amino acids. CDR3: CAWSGQPQETQYF. DNA for the CDR3: TGTGCCTGGAGTGGACAGCCCCAAGAGACCCAGTACTTC.

The chain uses TRBV2 and TRBJ2-7, with 9 nucleotides matching TRBD1. Trimming removed 8 bases from V and 7 bases from J; junction bases left unmatched: 18. This CDR3 spans 16 amino acids. Germline assignment: CDR1 SNHLY and CDR2 FYNNEI. The CDR3 spells CASAASGTGPLGEQYF. DNA of the CDR3: TGTGCCAGCGCCGCTTCCGGGACAGGGCCCTTGGGGGAGCAGTACTTC.

The sample holds a few counts of this clone. The rearrangement uses TRBV7-2 and TRBJ1-3; possible D gene TRBD1, 5 bases. Trimming pared 3 bases from V and 1 base from J, leaving 7 bases between. Per germline, CDR1 SGHTA and CDR2 FQGNSA. This CDR3 comprises 14 residues. For the CDR3, the DNA is TGTGCCAGCAGCTTGACAGATTCTGGAAACACCATATATTTT. Protein sequence: CASSLTDSGNTIYF.

The chain combines TRBV5-1 with TRBJ2-7, with 8 bases fitting TRBD1. Germline values: CDR1 SGHRS, CDR2 YFSETQ. J gave up 5 bases and V 0 bases, and 10 bases lay outside the gene matches. This CDR3 spans 16 amino acids. The CDR3 is CASSLGQGPSPDEQYF. CDR3 sequence (DNA): TGCGCCAGCAGCTTGGGACAGGGGCCGTCTCCTGACGAGCAGTACTTC.

J is TRBJ1-2 and V is TRBV6-6; TRBD1 might be the D (5 bases). V was clipped by 10 bases and J by 3 bases, with 18 bases between them. CDR1 is MNHNY and CDR2 is SVGAGI in the germline V gene (reference sequence). The CDR3 length is 14 residues. CDR3 nucleotides: TGTGCCACCTCCCAGGGTACGCTTGACTATGGCTACACCTTC. Protein: CATSQGTLDYGYTF.

The chain recombines TRBV19 with TRBJ1-1, with 9 bases aligning to TRBD1. V lost 4 bases, J lost 5 bases, and 8 bases stayed unmatched. Germline assignment: CDR1 LNHDA and CDR2 SQIVND (reference sequence). This CDR3 spans 15 amino acids. CDR3 amino acids: CASSKGDRAGTEAFF. The CDR3 coding sequence is TGTGCCAGTAGTAAGGGGGACAGGGCAGGGACTGAAGCTTTCTTT. Combining the CDR3 with reference TRBV19 and TRBJ1-1 gives the whole variable domain DGGITQSPKYLFRKEGQNVTLSCEQNLNHDAMYWYRQDPGQGLRLIYYSQIVNDFQKGDIAEGYSVSREKKESFPLTVTSAQKNPTAFYLCASSKGDRAGTEAFFGQGTRLTVV.